This T cell receptor beta chain comes out of a study of cytomegalovirus exposure and HLA in healthy donors. PCR primers comprised 60 Vbeta and 13 Jbeta primers. Produced via immunoSEQ multiplex PCR; TCRdb's table is partial and in-frame only. The sample holds about 170,000 clones, roughly 85% seen once. The CDR3 is 15 residues long. Germline values: CDR1 MNHEY, CDR2 SVGAGI. The V end was cut by 6 bases, the J end by 3 bases, with 16 bases between. Material for sequencing was PBMCs. The TCR comes from a woman in her fifties or sixties in good health and CMV-seropositive. This sequence joins TRBV6-5 and TRBJ2-3, with D perhaps matching TRBD2 (5 bases). DNA of the CDR3: TGTGCCAGCAGACCCCGGGGAGCGACTACAGATACGCAGTATTTT. This gives the protein CASRPRGATTDTQYF.